Listed below are T cell receptor beta chains from one sample, sequenced in a study of persistence of HIV-infected CD4 T cells. These TCRs' antigens remain unknown. Data came from immunoSEQ multiplex PCR; TCRdb stores just in-frame clones and leaves some out. The sample contains some 50,000 clones, around 90% of which appear only once. The specimen comprised CD4+ T cells sorted from PBMCs after approximately 19-hour stimulation, sampled from a patient who received antiretroviral therapy. All receptors come from an adult woman with HIV who was CMV-seropositive. Each CDR3 is given with its conserved first and last residue. Fields, in order: J gene, V gene, D gene, clone size, CDR3 DNA, CDR3 protein. The D gene is left open where the match is weak. Size values are once, few and many counts, or a class for expanded clones, and some rows have none.

j_call: TRBJ2-2; v_call: TRBV24-1; d_call: TRBD1; clone_size: .; cdr3_nt: TGTGCCACCAGTGATCCCCGGACAGGGGACACCGGGGAGCTGTTTTTT; cdr3_aa: CATSDPRTGDTGELFF
j_call: TRBJ1-1; v_call: TRBV28; d_call: .; clone_size: .; cdr3_nt: TGTGCCAGCAGAAAGTACACTGAAGCTTTCTTT; cdr3_aa: CASRKYTEAFF
j_call: TRBJ2-5; v_call: TRBV2; d_call: .; clone_size: .; cdr3_nt: TGTGCCAGCAGTGAATGGGGTTGGCAAAATCAAGAGACCCAGTACTTC; cdr3_aa: CASSEWGWQNQETQYF
j_call: TRBJ2-7; v_call: TRBV19; d_call: TRBD2; clone_size: .; cdr3_nt: TGTGCCAGTAGTGCTAGCGGGAGGGCCTCCTACGAGCAGTACTTC; cdr3_aa: CASSASGRASYEQYF
j_call: TRBJ2-7; v_call: TRBV28; d_call: .; clone_size: .; cdr3_nt: TGTGCCAGCAGCGAGGGGTTCTCCTACGAGCAGTACTTC; cdr3_aa: CASSEGFSYEQYF
j_call: TRBJ1-2; v_call: TRBV18; d_call: .; clone_size: .; cdr3_nt: TGTGCCAGCCTCGGGGGGGCAGCTAACTATGGCTACACCTTC; cdr3_aa: CASLGGAANYGYTF
j_call: TRBJ2-3; v_call: TRBV11-3; d_call: .; clone_size: once; cdr3_nt: TGTGCCAGCAGCGTCCGGCGTAGTGGTGTCCCAGATACGCAGTATTTT; cdr3_aa: CASSVRRSGVPDTQYF
j_call: TRBJ2-2; v_call: TRBV7-9; d_call: TRBD1; clone_size: .; cdr3_nt: TGTGCCAGCAGCCGGGGACAGGGTAACACCGGGGAGCTGTTTTTT; cdr3_aa: CASSRGQGNTGELFF
j_call: TRBJ2-2; v_call: TRBV7-6; d_call: TRBD2; clone_size: .; cdr3_nt: TGTGCCAGCAGCTTAGCGTTGGTAGCGGGAGTTGCCGGGGAGCTGTTTTTT; cdr3_aa: CASSLALVAGVAGELFF
j_call: TRBJ1-4; v_call: TRBV3-1/TRBV3-2; d_call: .; clone_size: .; cdr3_nt: TGTGCCAGCAGCCAAGATTTCGGTACTACTAATGAAAAACTGTTTTTT; cdr3_aa: CASSQDFGTTNEKLFF
j_call: TRBJ1-5; v_call: TRBV6-5; d_call: .; clone_size: .; cdr3_nt: TGTGCCAGCAGCCCCTCAGGGTTGGGCAATCAGCCCCAGCATTTT; cdr3_aa: CASSPSGLGNQPQHF
j_call: TRBJ2-7; v_call: TRBV5-1; d_call: TRBD1; clone_size: .; cdr3_nt: TGCGCCAGCAGCTTGGCCGGGACAGGACAACTCGAGCAGTACTTC; cdr3_aa: CASSLAGTGQLEQYF
j_call: TRBJ1-1; v_call: TRBV3-1/TRBV3-2; d_call: TRBD1; clone_size: .; cdr3_nt: TGTGCCAGCAGCCGGGGACAGAGAAACACTGAAGCTTTCTTT; cdr3_aa: CASSRGQRNTEAFF
j_call: TRBJ1-1; v_call: TRBV7-6; d_call: .; clone_size: few; cdr3_nt: TGTGCCAGCAGCGGGTATGAGGACACTGAAGCTTTCTTT; cdr3_aa: CASSGYEDTEAFF
j_call: TRBJ2-7; v_call: TRBV5-4; d_call: TRBD1; clone_size: once; cdr3_nt: TGTGCCAGCAGCGTAACCGGGACAGGGGTTCACGAGCAGTACTTC; cdr3_aa: CASSVTGTGVHEQYF
j_call: TRBJ1-6; v_call: TRBV30; d_call: .; clone_size: few; cdr3_nt: TGTGCCTGGACTCGCGGGGATTCACCCCTCCACTTT; cdr3_aa: CAWTRGDSPLHF
j_call: TRBJ2-7; v_call: TRBV9; d_call: .; clone_size: .; cdr3_nt: TGTGCCAGCAGCGACAGCCTTGCCTACGAGCAGTACTTC; cdr3_aa: CASSDSLAYEQYF
j_call: TRBJ1-1; v_call: TRBV6-2/TRBV6-3; d_call: .; clone_size: few; cdr3_nt: TGTGCCAGCAGTTACGGGGAGACTGAAGCTTTCTTT; cdr3_aa: CASSYGETEAFF
j_call: TRBJ1-1; v_call: TRBV19; d_call: .; clone_size: .; cdr3_nt: TGTGCCAGTGGTAGACAGTTGAACACTGAAGCTTTCTTT; cdr3_aa: CASGRQLNTEAFF
j_call: TRBJ1-1; v_call: TRBV7-2; d_call: TRBD1; clone_size: few; cdr3_nt: TGTGCCAGCAGCCCCAGGACAGGGACGATGAACACTGAAGCTTTCTTT; cdr3_aa: CASSPRTGTMNTEAFF
j_call: TRBJ2-3; v_call: TRBV19; d_call: .; clone_size: once; cdr3_nt: TGTGCCTCGGGGGAGGCCCTCTCCACAGATACGCAGTATTTT; cdr3_aa: CASGEALSTDTQYF
j_call: TRBJ1-2; v_call: TRBV9; d_call: .; clone_size: .; cdr3_nt: TGTGCCAGCAGCGTACAGGGACTCTATGGCTACACCTTC; cdr3_aa: CASSVQGLYGYTF
j_call: TRBJ2-3; v_call: TRBV4-1; d_call: TRBD2; clone_size: .; cdr3_nt: TGCGCCAGCAGCCAAGAGCCAGCGGGGGGTTCTAGCACAGATACGCAGTATTTT; cdr3_aa: CASSQEPAGGSSTDTQYF
j_call: TRBJ2-1; v_call: TRBV19; d_call: TRBD2; clone_size: .; cdr3_nt: TGTGCCAGTAGTCCCCGGACTAGTTTCAATGAGCAGTTCTTC; cdr3_aa: CASSPRTSFNEQFF
j_call: TRBJ2-7; v_call: TRBV12-3/TRBV12-4; d_call: TRBD2; clone_size: once; cdr3_nt: TGTGCCAGCAGTTTGACTAGCACCGAGCAGTACTTC; cdr3_aa: CASSLTSTEQYF
j_call: TRBJ1-5; v_call: TRBV28; d_call: TRBD1; clone_size: .; cdr3_nt: TGTGCCAGCAGCCCGAGGACAGGGGGCTATCAGCCCCAGCATTTT; cdr3_aa: CASSPRTGGYQPQHF
j_call: TRBJ2-3; v_call: TRBV18; d_call: TRBD1; clone_size: once; cdr3_nt: TGTGCCAGCCCCCCAGCGGCAGGGGGATTAACAGATACGCAGTATTTT; cdr3_aa: CASPPAAGGLTDTQYF
j_call: TRBJ2-7; v_call: TRBV5-1; d_call: TRBD1; clone_size: .; cdr3_nt: TGCGCCAGCAACTCCGGGGACAGGGCCTACGAGCAGTACTTC; cdr3_aa: CASNSGDRAYEQYF
j_call: TRBJ1-4; v_call: TRBV28; d_call: .; clone_size: once; cdr3_nt: TGTGCCAGCACCGGGACCCTGGGAACTAATGAAAAACTGTTTTTT; cdr3_aa: CASTGTLGTNEKLFF
j_call: TRBJ2-7; v_call: TRBV11-2; d_call: .; clone_size: once; cdr3_nt: TGTGCCAGCAGCTTAGTGTCGGGCCCCCGACAGGGACTTAACTACGAGCAGTACTTC; cdr3_aa: CASSLVSGPRQGLNYEQYF
j_call: TRBJ2-2; v_call: TRBV6-1; d_call: .; clone_size: few; cdr3_nt: TGTGCCAGCAGTGAAGGGGTCACCGGGGAGCTGTTTTTT; cdr3_aa: CASSEGVTGELFF
j_call: TRBJ1-5; v_call: TRBV5-6; d_call: TRBD1; clone_size: .; cdr3_nt: TGTGCCAGCAGCCGCTTAAGGACAGGGAGAGATCAGCCCCAGCATTTT; cdr3_aa: CASSRLRTGRDQPQHF
j_call: TRBJ1-2; v_call: TRBV5-4; d_call: .; clone_size: .; cdr3_nt: TGTGCCAGCAGCTTGGTCAGGGTCAATGGCTACACCTTC; cdr3_aa: CASSLVRVNGYTF
j_call: TRBJ2-7; v_call: TRBV29-1; d_call: .; clone_size: once; cdr3_nt: TGCAGCGTTGAAGAGGAGGGGTCCCTTAGCTACGAGCAGTACTTC; cdr3_aa: CSVEEEGSLSYEQYF
j_call: TRBJ2-5; v_call: TRBV5-4; d_call: TRBD2; clone_size: .; cdr3_nt: TGTGCCAGCGCAGCGGGGGGTTTCCAAGAGACCCAGTACTTC; cdr3_aa: CASAAGGFQETQYF
j_call: TRBJ2-5; v_call: TRBV11-1; d_call: .; clone_size: .; cdr3_nt: TGTGCCAGCAGCTCGGGCCTCCAAGAGACCCAGTACTTC; cdr3_aa: CASSSGLQETQYF
j_call: TRBJ2-7; v_call: TRBV4-1; d_call: .; clone_size: .; cdr3_nt: TGCGCCAGCAGCTTCCACGGCGAGCAGTACTTC; cdr3_aa: CASSFHGEQYF
j_call: TRBJ2-1; v_call: TRBV24-1; d_call: .; clone_size: .; cdr3_nt: TGTGCCACCAGTGATCACCTGAAGTGGGGTGAGCAGTTCTTC; cdr3_aa: CATSDHLKWGEQFF
j_call: TRBJ2-1; v_call: TRBV6-5; d_call: TRBD2; clone_size: .; cdr3_nt: TGTGCCAGCAGTTACCCAGGCGGGAGTGAGCAGTTCTTC; cdr3_aa: CASSYPGGSEQFF
j_call: TRBJ1-2; v_call: TRBV2; d_call: .; clone_size: .; cdr3_nt: TGTGCCAGCAGTGGGAGAGTTCTAACTGGCTACACCTTC; cdr3_aa: CASSGRVLTGYTF
j_call: TRBJ2-3; v_call: TRBV11-1; d_call: .; clone_size: .; cdr3_nt: TGTGCCAGCAGCGCCCGACTTATCACAGATACGCAGTATTTT; cdr3_aa: CASSARLITDTQYF
j_call: TRBJ1-1; v_call: TRBV18; d_call: .; clone_size: .; cdr3_nt: TGTGCCAGCTCAAGGGCAGGGACTGAAGCTTTCTTT; cdr3_aa: CASSRAGTEAFF
j_call: TRBJ2-7; v_call: TRBV6-5; d_call: .; clone_size: .; cdr3_nt: TGTGCCAGCAGCGCGGGAAAATCCTACGAGCAGTACTTC; cdr3_aa: CASSAGKSYEQYF
j_call: TRBJ1-1; v_call: TRBV7-6; d_call: .; clone_size: .; cdr3_nt: TGTGCCAGCAGCTTACTTTCGATCGGTGAAGCTTTCTTT; cdr3_aa: CASSLLSIGEAFF
j_call: TRBJ2-4; v_call: TRBV7-3; d_call: .; clone_size: .; cdr3_nt: TGTGCCAGCAGCTCGAGGTTACTCCTGAGTAATAGTGCCAAAAACATTCAGTACTTC; cdr3_aa: CASSSRLLLSNSAKNIQYF
j_call: TRBJ1-4; v_call: TRBV7-9; d_call: .; clone_size: .; cdr3_nt: TGTGCCAGCAGCTTAAAGCGCGAAAAACTGTTTTTT; cdr3_aa: CASSLKREKLFF
j_call: TRBJ2-7; v_call: TRBV5-6; d_call: .; clone_size: .; cdr3_nt: TGTGCCAGCAGCACGGCACACGAGCAGTACTTC; cdr3_aa: CASSTAHEQYF
j_call: TRBJ2-1; v_call: TRBV11-3; d_call: .; clone_size: .; cdr3_nt: TGTGCCAGCAGCTTAGCGGGGGCGTATTCCTACAATGAGCAGTTCTTC; cdr3_aa: CASSLAGAYSYNEQFF
j_call: TRBJ2-6; v_call: TRBV27; d_call: .; clone_size: .; cdr3_nt: TGTGCCACTAGACGGATCTCTGGGGCCAACGTCCTGACTTTC; cdr3_aa: CATRRISGANVLTF